This TCR beta chain was captured in a study of cytomegalovirus exposure and HLA in healthy donors. General study results and limits: It emerged from a later analysis that several of the most significant clusters appeared to be linked to common viral pathogens. Presence/absence comparisons presumed near-even sequencing depth among donors. According to a later analysis, most TCR beta chains associated with CMV appeared HLA-restricted. In vitro assays verified that three CMV-associated chains recognized CMV antigens specifically.

The CDR3 is 15 amino acids. Trimming took off 1 base at V and 4 bases at J, with 12 bases between the two ends. This clone occurred a few times. Its antigen is unidentified. PCR amplification relied on 60 Vbeta primers (plus 13 Jbeta primers). Assay: immunoSEQ multiplex PCR; the TCRdb copy retains only in-frame clones and omits some. The data hold about 210,000 clones, with around 84% observed a single time. The V and J genes are TRBV5-3 and TRBJ1-5, with D possibly being TRBD1 (6 bases). TRBV5-3 is assigned to the ORF class and has an uncertain function. Sequenced input: PBMCs. The sequence came from a man between 35 and 55 years old in good health and CMV-seropositive. For the CDR3, the DNA is TGTGCCAGAAGCTTGTCCAGGGGCGGTAATCAGCCCCAGCATTTT. Residues: CARSLSRGGNQPQHF.